These 16 T cell receptor beta chains were all obtained from the same sample, sequenced in a study of T cell changes during pregnancy in multiple sclerosis. Clones were sequenced by immunoSEQ multiplex PCR, and TCRdb holds only the in-frame ones, with some missing. The sample contains about 74,000 clones, about 88% of which appear only once. The sequenced sample was peripheral blood, obtained before pregnancy. These receptors were obtained from a female donor with multiple sclerosis, enrolled in a pregnancy study.

The rearrangement joins TRBV27 to TRBJ1-2; D uncertain. The CDR3 runs to 12 residues. V lost 8 bases and J 4 bases, leaving 11 bases between the germline ends. CDR1 is MNHEY, CDR2 SMNVEV, per germline (reference sequence). The CDR3: CASAEKGYGYTF. CDR3 coding DNA: TGTGCCAGCGCGGAGAAAGGCTATGGCTACACCTTC.

This clone was seen just once. The CDR3 sequence: CASSLESGQSYTF. For the CDR3, the DNA is TGCGCCAGCAGCTTGGAGTCAGGCCAGAGCTACACCTTC. The chain employs TRBV5-1 and TRBJ1-2; D ambiguous. V lost 0 bases and J lost 9, with 12 bases in between. Germline V CDR1 and CDR2: SGHRS, YFSETQ. The CDR3 covers 13 residues.

The chain combines TRBV11-2 with TRBJ1-5, with D possibly being TRBD1 (5 bases). The CDR3 covers 16 residues. The ends were cut back, 1 base at V and 0 bases at J, with 10 bases in the middle. CDR1 and CDR2 (germline): SGHAT, FQNNGV. CDR3 residues: CASSLVTAHSNQPQHF. The CDR3 nucleotides read TGTGCCAGCAGCTTAGTGACAGCCCATAGCAATCAGCCCCAGCATTTT.

The chain joins TRBV19 to TRBJ1-2; maybe TRBD1 (6 bases). The CDR3 has 15 amino acids. The V and J ends lost 7 bases and 4 bases respectively, with 19 bases between them. Germline loops: CDR1 LNHDA, CDR2 SQIVND (reference sequence). Here the CDR3 DNA reads TGTGCCAGTAACGTACAGGGCCAGTCGTCCTATGGCTACACCTTC. Residues: CASNVQGQSSYGYTF.

This rearrangement joins TRBV18 to TRBJ2-1; 12 nucleotides line up with TRBD1. The CDR3 loop spans 16 amino acids. Germline-derived CDR1 and CDR2 are KGHSH and LQKENI. With V trimmed by 5 bases and J by 6 bases, 8 bases remained unmatched. CDR3 loop: CASSTGTGGKLNEQFF. Here the CDR3 DNA reads TGTGCCAGCTCAACAGGGACAGGGGGCAAGCTCAATGAGCAGTTCTTC.

This chain uses TRBV7-2 with TRBJ2-1; 8 bases agree with TRBD2. The J segment lost 2 bases and the V segment lost 1 base, leaving 4 bases of the junction unmatched. Germline loops: CDR1 SGHTA, CDR2 FQGNSA. The CDR3 consists of 16 residues. CDR3 sequence: CASSLGSSGTYNEQFF. The CDR3 region has the DNA TGTGCCAGCAGCTTAGGGAGTAGCGGGACCTACAATGAGCAGTTCTTC.

The chain is built from TRBV6-1 and TRBJ2-2; 7 nucleotides agree with TRBD2. V lost 5 bases and J lost 2; bases outside the gene matches: 5. Germline V gene sequence: CDR1 MNHNS, CDR2 SASEGT. The CDR3 consists of 15 residues. CDR3 in amino acids: CASSPSSGNTGELFF. The CDR3 DNA is TGTGCCAGCAGTCCTTCTAGCGGCAACACCGGGGAGCTGTTTTTT.

V is TRBV5-1 and J is TRBJ2-3; D remains unclear. Trimming took off 0 bases at V and 1 base at J, with 9 bases between the two ends. CDR1 is SGHRS, CDR2 YFSETQ, per germline. The CDR3 covers 15 residues. The CDR3 DNA reads TGCGCCAGCAGCTTGGTGTTTGGAGGCACAGATACGCAGTATTTT. Translating gives CASSLVFGGTDTQYF.

The chain recombines TRBV4-2 with TRBJ1-1, with no clear D. Trimming removed 7 bases at V and 3 bases at J, with 18 bases between. Germline CDR1 LGHNA, CDR2 YNFKEQ. The CDR3 has 15 amino acids. The CDR3 loop reads CASTLSFGGDTEAFF. CDR3 coding DNA: TGTGCCAGCACCCTGTCGTTTGGCGGGGACACTGAAGCTTTCTTT.

CDR3 residues: CAWSVWSSNQPQHF. CDR3 in DNA: TGTGCCTGGAGTGTATGGAGTAGCAATCAGCCCCAGCATTTT. V gene TRBV30 combines with J gene TRBJ1-5; D ambiguous. The germline gives CDR1 GTSNPN, CDR2 SVGIG (reference sequence). This CDR3 region has 14 residues. V was clipped by 0 bases and J by 0 bases, with 6 bases between them. The full variable domain, rest sourced from reference TRBV30 and TRBJ1-5, is SQTIHQWPATLVQPVGSPLSLECTVEGTSNPNLYWYRQAAGRGLQLLFYSVGIGQISSEVPQNLSASRPQDRQFILSSKKLLLSDSGFYLCAWSVWSSNQPQHFGDGTRLSIL.

The chain links TRBV6-1 to TRBJ2-5, with 8 bases fitting TRBD2. Per the germline V gene, CDR1 is MNHNS and CDR2 is SASEGT. Trimming removed 3 bases from V and 4 bases from J; junction bases left unmatched: 13. This CDR3 contains 17 residues. The CDR3 sequence is CASSDGHGTRGSETQYF. The CDR3, as DNA: TGTGCCAGCAGTGACGGACACGGGACTAGAGGGTCAGAGACCCAGTACTTC.

V usage is TRBV13 and J usage is TRBJ2-7; D is unresolved. V was pared by 1 base and J by 4 bases, with 11 bases between. Germline CDR1 reads PRHDT; CDR2 reads FYEKMQ (reference sequence). The CDR3 spans 14 residues. In nucleotides, the CDR3 is TGTGCCAGCAGCTTAGCAGCGATCCGATACGAGCAGTACTTC. It encodes CASSLAAIRYEQYF.

This chain connects TRBV5-1 to TRBJ1-1; 9 nucleotides line up with TRBD1. V was pared by 0 bases and J by 4 bases, with 4 bases of the junction left unmatched. CDR3 length: 15 residues. CDR1 is SGHRS, CDR2 YFSETQ, per germline. The DNA of the CDR3 is TGCGCCAGCAGCTTGGGGGACAGGGAGGGCACTGAAGCTTTCTTT. The encoded protein is CASSLGDREGTEAFF.

This rearrangement joins TRBV14 to TRBJ1-2, with D hard to call. CDR3 length equals 13 residues. V lost 1 base, J lost 10 bases, and 13 bases lay in between. Looked up from germline, CDR1 is SGHDN and CDR2 is FVKESK. CDR3 loop: CASSQGGLPDYTF. The CDR3 bases are TGTGCCAGCAGCCAAGGAGGGTTGCCGGACTACACCTTC.

The chain is built from TRBV28 and TRBJ2-5; 7 bases match TRBD1. The CDR3 runs 13 residues. V trimming: 4 bases; J trimming: 3 bases; junction bases outside the gene matches: 2. Germline CDR1 is MDHEN and CDR2 is SYDVKM. This CDR3 reads CASSSGQEETQYF. The CDR3 nucleotides are TGTGCCAGCAGTTCTGGACAGGAAGAGACCCAGTACTTC.

The gene calls are TRBV5-1 and TRBJ1-1; no firm D call. V shed 2 bases and J shed 2 bases, with 7 bases lying between them. The CDR3 is 13 amino acids. Germline V gives CDR1 SGHRS, CDR2 YFSETQ. DNA for the CDR3: TGCGCCAGCAGCTTCAACAGCAACACTGAAGCTTTCTTT. Encoded protein: CASSFNSNTEAFF.